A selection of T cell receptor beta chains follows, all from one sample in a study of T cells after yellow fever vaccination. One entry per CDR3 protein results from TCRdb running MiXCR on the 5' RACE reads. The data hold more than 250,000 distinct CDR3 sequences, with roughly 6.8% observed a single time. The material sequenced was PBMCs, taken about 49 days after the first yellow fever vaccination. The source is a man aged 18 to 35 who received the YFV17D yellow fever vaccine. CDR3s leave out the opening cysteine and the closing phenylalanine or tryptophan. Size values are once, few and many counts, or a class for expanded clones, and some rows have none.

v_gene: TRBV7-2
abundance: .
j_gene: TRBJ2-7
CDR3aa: ASSLAVNSYEQY

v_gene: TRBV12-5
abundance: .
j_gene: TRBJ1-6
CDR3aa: ASGLVAAGRRSPLH

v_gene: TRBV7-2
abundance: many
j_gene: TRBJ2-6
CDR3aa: ASSSYRVGANVLT

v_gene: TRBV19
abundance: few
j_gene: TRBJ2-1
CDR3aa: ASSTLAYNEQF

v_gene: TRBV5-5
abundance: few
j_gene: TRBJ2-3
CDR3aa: ASSLFSGGSTDTQY

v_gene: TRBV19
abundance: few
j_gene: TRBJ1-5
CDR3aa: APRSGGNQPQH

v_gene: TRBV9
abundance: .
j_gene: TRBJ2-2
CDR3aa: ASSVEGERARELF

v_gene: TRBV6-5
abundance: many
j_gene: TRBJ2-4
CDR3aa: ASSYMGTGAKNIQY

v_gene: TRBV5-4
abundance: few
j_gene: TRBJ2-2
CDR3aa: ASSPPYRDGTGELF

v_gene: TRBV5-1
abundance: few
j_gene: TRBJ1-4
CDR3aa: ASSSEGANEKLF

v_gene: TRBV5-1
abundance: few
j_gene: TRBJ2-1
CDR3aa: ASSSQPGQGGNEQF

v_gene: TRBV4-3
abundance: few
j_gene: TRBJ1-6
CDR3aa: ASSQGQGASPLH

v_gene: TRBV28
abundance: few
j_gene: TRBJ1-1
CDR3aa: ASSSGTGTENTEAF

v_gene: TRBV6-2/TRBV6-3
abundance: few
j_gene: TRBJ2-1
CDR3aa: ASSWGSGGYYNEQF

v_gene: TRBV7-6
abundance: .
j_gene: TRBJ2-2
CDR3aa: ASSLFGDTGELF

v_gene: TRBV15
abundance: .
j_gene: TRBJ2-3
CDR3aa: ATSRDPYPSGGAKTDTQY

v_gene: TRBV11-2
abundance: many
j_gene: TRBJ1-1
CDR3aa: ASSFGANTEAF

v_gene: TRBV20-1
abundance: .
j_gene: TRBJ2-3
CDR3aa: SATLILAGVTDTQY

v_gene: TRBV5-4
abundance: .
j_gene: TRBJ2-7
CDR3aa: ASSLSMGEQY

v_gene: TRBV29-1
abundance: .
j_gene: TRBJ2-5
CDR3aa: SVELAGYEGETQY

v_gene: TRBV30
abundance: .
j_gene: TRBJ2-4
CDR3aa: AWKGPEGTKNIQY

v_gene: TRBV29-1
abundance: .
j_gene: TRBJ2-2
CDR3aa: SGLGTANTGELF

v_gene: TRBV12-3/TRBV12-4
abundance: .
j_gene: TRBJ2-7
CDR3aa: ASSRQGAVEQY

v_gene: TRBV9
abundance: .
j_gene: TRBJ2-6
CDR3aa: ASSAPRAGAYSGANVLT

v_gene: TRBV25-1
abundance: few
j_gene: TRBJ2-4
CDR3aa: ASSPPLRDIQY

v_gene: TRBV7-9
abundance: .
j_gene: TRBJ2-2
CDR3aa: ASSWFSGGNTGELF

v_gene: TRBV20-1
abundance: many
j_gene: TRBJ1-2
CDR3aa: SAGPGGLDGYT

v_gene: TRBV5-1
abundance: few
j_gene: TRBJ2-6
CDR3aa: ASSWGQGEAGANVLT

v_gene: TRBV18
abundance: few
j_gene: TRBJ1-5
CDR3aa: ASSPGAGRNQPQH

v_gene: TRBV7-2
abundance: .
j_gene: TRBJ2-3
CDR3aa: ASSSGTSGYTDTQY

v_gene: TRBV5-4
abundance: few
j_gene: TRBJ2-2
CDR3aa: ASSLDLAGGYTGELF

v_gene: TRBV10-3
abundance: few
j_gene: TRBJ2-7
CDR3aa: AINAGDTYEQY

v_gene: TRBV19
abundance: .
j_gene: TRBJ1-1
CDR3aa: ASTSGGTEAF

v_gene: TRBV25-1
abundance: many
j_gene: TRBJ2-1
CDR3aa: ASVANVNEQF

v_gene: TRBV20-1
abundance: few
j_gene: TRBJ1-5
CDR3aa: SALRRGDNQPQH

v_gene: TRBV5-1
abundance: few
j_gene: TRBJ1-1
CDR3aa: ASSLEAFSDEAF

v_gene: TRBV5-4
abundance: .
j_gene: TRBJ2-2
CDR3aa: ASSSGTGRDTGELF

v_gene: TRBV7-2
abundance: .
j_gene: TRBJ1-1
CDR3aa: ASSLSQGSNTEAF

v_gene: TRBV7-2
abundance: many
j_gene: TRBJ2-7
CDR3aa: ASSLGLGPT

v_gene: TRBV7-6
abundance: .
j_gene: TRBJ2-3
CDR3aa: ASSLWSGTSTDTQY